This entry features one T cell receptor beta chain sequence. Unique molecular identifier tags were affixed to discrete cDNA molecules. From the 5' RACE reads, TCRdb called clonotypes with MiXCR, one entry per CDR3 protein. The sample records tens of thousands of distinct CDR3 sequences, about a sixth being singletons. The sample comes from a study of early T cells in non-severe SARS-CoV-2 infection. This CDR3 spans 17 amino acids. The V end was cut by 0 bases, the J end by 0 bases, with 13 bases between. The germline V gene encodes CDR1 SGHAT and CDR2 FQNNGV. Sequenced material: whole blood. V gene TRBV11-2 combines with J gene TRBJ2-3, with D possibly called TRBD1 or TRBD2 (6 bases each). The receptor was derived from an adult who was a healthcare worker with PCR-confirmed SARS-CoV-2 infection or an uninfected control (not recorded which). The CDR3 DNA sequence: TGTGCCAGCAGCTTAGATCAGCAGGGGACTAGCACAGATACGCAGTATTTT. As protein: CASSLDQQGTSTDTQYF. Complete variable domain (other parts from reference TRBV11-2 and TRBJ2-3): EAGVAQSPRYKIIEKRQSVAFWCNPISGHATLYWYQQILGQGPKLLIQFQNNGVVDDSQLPKDRFSAERLKGVDSTLKIQPAKLEDSAVYLCASSLDQQGTSTDTQYFGPGTRLTVL.